This T cell receptor beta chain originates from a study of blood T cell repertoires in COVID-19. Germline CDR1 and CDR2: MNHEY and SVGAGI. V was pared by 6 bases and J by 8 bases, with 13 bases of the junction left unmatched. The CDR3 is 15 residues long. This clone was seen a single time. Generated by immunoSEQ multiplex PCR, the TCRdb table keeps only in-frame clones and is missing some. The sample consists of 150,000 or so clones, approximately 80% of them appearing once. The chain combines TRBV6-5 with TRBJ2-1; 7 positions match TRBD1. The specimen sequenced was peripheral blood. The TCR sequence derives from a woman aged 50 to 60 in a cohort sampled during active or convalescent COVID-19. For the CDR3, the DNA is TGTGCCAGCAGCACAAGGAGACAGGGAGTCGATGAGCAGTTCTTC. As protein: CASSTRRQGVDEQFF.